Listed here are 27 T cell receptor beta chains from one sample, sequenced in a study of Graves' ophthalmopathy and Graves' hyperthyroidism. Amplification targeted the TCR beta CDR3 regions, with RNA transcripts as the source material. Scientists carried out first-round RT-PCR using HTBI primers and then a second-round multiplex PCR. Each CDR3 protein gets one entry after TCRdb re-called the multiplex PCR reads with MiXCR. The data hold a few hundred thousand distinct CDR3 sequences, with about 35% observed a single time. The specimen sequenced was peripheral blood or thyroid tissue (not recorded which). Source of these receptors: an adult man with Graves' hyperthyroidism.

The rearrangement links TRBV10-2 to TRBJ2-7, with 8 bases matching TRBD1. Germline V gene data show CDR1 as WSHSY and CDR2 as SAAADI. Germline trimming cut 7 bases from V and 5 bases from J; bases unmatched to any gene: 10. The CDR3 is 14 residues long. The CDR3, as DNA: TGCGCCAGCAAACCTCGACAGGGGTCCCACGAGCAGTACTTC. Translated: CASKPRQGSHEQYF.

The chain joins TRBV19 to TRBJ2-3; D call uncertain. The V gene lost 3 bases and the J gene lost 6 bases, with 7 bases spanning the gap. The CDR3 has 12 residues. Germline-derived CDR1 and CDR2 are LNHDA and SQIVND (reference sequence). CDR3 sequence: CASSMSADTQYF. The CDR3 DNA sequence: TGTGCCAGTAGTATGTCCGCGGATACGCAGTATTTT.

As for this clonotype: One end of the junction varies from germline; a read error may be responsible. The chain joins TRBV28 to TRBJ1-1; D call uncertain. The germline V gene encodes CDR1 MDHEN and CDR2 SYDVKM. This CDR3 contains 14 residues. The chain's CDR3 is CVSSLWLASDEAFF. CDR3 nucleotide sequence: TGTGTCAGCAGTTTGTGGTTAGCCTCAGATGAAGCTTTCTTT.

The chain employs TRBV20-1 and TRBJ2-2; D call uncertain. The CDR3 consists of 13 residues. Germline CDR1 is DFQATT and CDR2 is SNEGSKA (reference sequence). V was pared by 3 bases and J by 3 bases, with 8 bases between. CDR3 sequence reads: CSASEAYTGELFF. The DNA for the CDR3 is TGCAGTGCTAGCGAGGCCTACACCGGGGAGCTGTTTTTT.

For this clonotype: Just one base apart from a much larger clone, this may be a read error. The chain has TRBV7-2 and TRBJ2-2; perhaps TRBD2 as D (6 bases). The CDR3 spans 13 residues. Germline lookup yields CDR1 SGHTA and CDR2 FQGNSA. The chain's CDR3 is CASGGVDTGGLFF. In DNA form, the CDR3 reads TGTGCCAGCGGTGGGGTGGACACCGGGGGGCTGTTTTTT. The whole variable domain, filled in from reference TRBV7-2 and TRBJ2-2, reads GAGVSQSPSNKVTEKGKDVELRCDPISGHTALYWYRQSLGQGLEFLIYFQGNSAPDKSGLPSDRFSAERTGGSVSTLTIQRTQQEDSAVYLCASGGVDTGGLFFGEGSRLTVL.

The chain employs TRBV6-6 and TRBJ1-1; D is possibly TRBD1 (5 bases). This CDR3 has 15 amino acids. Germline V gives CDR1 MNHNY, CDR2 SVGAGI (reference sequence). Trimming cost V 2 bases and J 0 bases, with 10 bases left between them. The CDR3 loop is CASSYQGGVNTEAFF. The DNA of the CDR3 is TGTGCCAGCAGTTACCAGGGTGGGGTGAACACTGAAGCTTTCTTT.

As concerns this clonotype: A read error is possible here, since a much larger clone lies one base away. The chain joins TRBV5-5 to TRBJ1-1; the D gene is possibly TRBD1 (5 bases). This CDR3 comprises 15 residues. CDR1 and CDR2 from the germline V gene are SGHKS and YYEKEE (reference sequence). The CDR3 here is CASSHPRGEDTEACF. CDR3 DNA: TGTGCCAGCAGCCACCCGCGAGGGGAAGACACTGAAGCTTGCTTT.

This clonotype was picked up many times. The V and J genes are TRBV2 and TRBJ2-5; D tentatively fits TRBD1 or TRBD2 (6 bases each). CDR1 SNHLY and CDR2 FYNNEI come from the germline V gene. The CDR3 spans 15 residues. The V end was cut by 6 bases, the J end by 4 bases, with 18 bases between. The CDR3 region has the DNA TGTGCCAGCAGGACAGGACCCGGGGGAGTAGAGACCCAGTACTTC. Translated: CASRTGPGGVETQYF.

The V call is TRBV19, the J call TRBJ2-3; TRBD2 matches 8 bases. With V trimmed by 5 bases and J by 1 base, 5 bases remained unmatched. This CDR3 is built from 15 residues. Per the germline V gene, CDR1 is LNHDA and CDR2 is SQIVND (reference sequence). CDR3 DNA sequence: TGTGCCAGTAGTGTTGCAGCGGGGGGCACAGATACGCAGTATTTT. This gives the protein CASSVAAGGTDTQYF.

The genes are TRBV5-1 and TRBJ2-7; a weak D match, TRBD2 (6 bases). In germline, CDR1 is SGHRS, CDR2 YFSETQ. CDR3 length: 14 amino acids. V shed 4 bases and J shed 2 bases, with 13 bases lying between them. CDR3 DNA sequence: TGCGCCAGCAGCCTGACTAGTCTAGCCTACGAGCAGTACTTC. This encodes CASSLTSLAYEQYF. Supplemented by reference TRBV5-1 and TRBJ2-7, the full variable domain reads KAGVTQTPRYLIKTRGQQVTLSCSPISGHRSVSWYQQTPGQGLQFLFEYFSETQRNKGNFPGRFSGRQFSNSRSEMNVSTLELGDSALYLCASSLTSLAYEQYFGPGTRLTVT.

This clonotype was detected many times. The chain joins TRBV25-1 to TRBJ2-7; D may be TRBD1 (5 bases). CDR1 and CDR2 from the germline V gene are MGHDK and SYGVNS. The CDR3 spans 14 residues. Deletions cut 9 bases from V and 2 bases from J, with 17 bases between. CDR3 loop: CARSTSDTAYEQYF. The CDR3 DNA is TGTGCCAGGAGCACCTCGGACACCGCCTACGAGCAGTACTTC.

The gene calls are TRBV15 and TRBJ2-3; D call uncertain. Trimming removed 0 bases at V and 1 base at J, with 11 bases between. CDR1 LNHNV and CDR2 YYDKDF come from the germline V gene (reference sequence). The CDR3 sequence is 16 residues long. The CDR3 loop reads CATSRDVRIRTDTQYF. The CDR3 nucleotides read TGTGCCACCAGCAGAGATGTGCGGATACGCACAGATACGCAGTATTTT.

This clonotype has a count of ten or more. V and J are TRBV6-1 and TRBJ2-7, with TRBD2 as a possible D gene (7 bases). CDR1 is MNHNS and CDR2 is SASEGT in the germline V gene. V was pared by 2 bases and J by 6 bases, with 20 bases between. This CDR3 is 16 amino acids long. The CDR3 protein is CASSEHVRGGSREQYF. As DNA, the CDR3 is TGTGCCAGCAGTGAACACGTGAGGGGGGGATCTCGCGAGCAGTACTTC.

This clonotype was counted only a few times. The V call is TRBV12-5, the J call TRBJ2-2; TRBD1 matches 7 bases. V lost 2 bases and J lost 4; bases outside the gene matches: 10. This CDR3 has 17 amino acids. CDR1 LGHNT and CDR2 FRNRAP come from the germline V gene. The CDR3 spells CASGLYPLTGSTGELFF. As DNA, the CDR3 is TGTGCTAGTGGTTTGTACCCTCTGACAGGGTCCACCGGGGAGCTGTTTTTT.

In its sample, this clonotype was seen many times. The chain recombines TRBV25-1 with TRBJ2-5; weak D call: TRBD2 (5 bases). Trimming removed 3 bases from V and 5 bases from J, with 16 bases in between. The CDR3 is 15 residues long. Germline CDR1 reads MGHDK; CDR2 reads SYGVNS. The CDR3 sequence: CASSDPHGGWETQYF. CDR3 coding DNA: TGTGCCAGCAGTGATCCTCACGGCGGGTGGGAGACCCAGTACTTC.

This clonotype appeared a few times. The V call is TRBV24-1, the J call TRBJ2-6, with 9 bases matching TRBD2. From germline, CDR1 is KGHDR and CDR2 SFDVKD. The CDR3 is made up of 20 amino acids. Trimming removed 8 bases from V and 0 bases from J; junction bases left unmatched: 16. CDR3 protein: CATTEGLSAGGNSGANVLTF. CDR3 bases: TGTGCCACCACCGAAGGATTATCTGCGGGGGGGAACTCTGGGGCCAACGTCCTGACTTTC.

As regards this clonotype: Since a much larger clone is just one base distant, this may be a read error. The CDR3 protein is CASSAGGASYEQYF. In nucleotides, the CDR3 is TGTGCCAGCAGCGCAGGGGGGGCCTCCTACGAGCAGTACTTC. The gene calls are TRBV12-3 or TRBV12-4 and TRBJ2-7; either TRBD1 or TRBD2 may supply D (7 bases each). This CDR3 is built from 14 residues. Trimming took 6 bases from V and 0 from J, leaving 12 bases between them.

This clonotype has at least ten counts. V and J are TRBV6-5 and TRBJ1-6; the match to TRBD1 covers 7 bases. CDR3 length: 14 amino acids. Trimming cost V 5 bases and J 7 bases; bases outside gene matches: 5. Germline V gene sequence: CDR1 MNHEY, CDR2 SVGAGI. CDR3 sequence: CASSRQGLNSPLHF. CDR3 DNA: TGTGCCAGCAGTAGACAGGGTCTAAATTCACCCCTCCACTTT.

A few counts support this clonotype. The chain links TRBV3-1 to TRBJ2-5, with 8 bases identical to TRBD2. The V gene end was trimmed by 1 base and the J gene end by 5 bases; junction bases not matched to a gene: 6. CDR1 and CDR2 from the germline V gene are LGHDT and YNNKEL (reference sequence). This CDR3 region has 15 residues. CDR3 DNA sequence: TGTGCCAGCAGCCAAGGCCTAGCGGGTTTGGAGACCCAGTACTTC. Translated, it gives CASSQGLAGLETQYF.

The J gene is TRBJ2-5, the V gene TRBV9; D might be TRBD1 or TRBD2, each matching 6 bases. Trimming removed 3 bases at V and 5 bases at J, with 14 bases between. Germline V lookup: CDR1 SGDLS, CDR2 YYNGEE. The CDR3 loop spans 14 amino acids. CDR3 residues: CASSGRGDGETQYF. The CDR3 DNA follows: TGTGCCAGCAGCGGGAGGGGGGACGGGGAGACCCAGTACTTC.

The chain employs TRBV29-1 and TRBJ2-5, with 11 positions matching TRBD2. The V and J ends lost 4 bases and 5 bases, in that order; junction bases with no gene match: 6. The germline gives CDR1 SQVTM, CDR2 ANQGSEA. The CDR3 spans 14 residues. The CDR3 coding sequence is TGCAGCGTTGGGCTGACTAGCGGGACGGAGACCCAGTACTTC. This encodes CSVGLTSGTETQYF.

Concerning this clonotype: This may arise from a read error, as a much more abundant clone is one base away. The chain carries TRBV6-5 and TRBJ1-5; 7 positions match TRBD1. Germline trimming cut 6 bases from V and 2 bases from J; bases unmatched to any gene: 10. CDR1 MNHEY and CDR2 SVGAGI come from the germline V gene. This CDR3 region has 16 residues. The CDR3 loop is CASSPGTELGNQPQHF. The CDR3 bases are TGTGCCAGCAGCCCCGGGACAGAGTTGGGCAATCAGCCCCAGCATTTT.

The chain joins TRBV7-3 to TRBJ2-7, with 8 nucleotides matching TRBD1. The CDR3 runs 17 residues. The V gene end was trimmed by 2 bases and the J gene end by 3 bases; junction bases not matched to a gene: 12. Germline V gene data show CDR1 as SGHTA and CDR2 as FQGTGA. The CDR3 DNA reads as TGTGCCAGCAGCTTACCCGCAAGGACAGGGATGGGCTACGAGCAGTACTTC. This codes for CASSLPARTGMGYEQYF.

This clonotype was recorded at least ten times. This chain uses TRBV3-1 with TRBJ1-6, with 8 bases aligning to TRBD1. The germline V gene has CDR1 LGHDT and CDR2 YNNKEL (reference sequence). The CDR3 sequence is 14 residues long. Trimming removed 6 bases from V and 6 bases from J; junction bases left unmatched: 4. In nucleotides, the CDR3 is TGTGCCAGCAGGTGGACAGGGAGTAATTCACCCCTCCACTTT. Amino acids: CASRWTGSNSPLHF.

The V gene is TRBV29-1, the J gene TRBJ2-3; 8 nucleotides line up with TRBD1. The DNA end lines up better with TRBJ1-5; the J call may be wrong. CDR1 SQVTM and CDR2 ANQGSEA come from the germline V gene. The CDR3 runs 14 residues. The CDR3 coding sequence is TGCAGCGTTGCCGTCGGACAGGGCACAGATACGCAGCATTTT. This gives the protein CSVAVGQGTDTQHF.

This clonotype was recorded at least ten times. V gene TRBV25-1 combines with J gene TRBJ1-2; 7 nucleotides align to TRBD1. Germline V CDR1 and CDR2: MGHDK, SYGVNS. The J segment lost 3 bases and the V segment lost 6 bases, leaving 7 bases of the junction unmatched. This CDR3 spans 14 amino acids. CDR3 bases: TGTGCCAGCAGCAGACAGGGACTGGACTATGGCTACACCTTC. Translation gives CASSRQGLDYGYTF.

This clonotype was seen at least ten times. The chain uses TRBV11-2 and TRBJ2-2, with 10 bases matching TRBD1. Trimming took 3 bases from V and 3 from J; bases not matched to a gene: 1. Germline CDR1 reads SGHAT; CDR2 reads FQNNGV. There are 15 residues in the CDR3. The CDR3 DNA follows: TGTGCCAGCAGCTTTGGGACAGGGGACACCGGGGAGCTGTTTTTT. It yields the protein CASSFGTGDTGELFF.